The present entry profiles one T cell receptor (beta chain) with its context. The record originates from a study of blood T cell repertoires in COVID-19. For the study at large: Researchers got acute and convalescent COVID-19 samples from the United States, Italy and Spain. T cells, B-cell-depleted T cells, or PBMCs supplied cDNA or gDNA.

Germline V gene sequence: CDR1 MNHEY, CDR2 SVGAGI. CDR3 length equals 14 residues. J was trimmed by 2 bases and V by 5 bases; bases with no gene match: 6. In the original workflow: Amplified reference gene primers provided the basis for estimating nucleated cell counts. Assay: immunoSEQ multiplex PCR; the TCRdb copy retains only in-frame clones and omits some. Clonal size and the V and J genes are those of that table, whereas D and trimming came from the DNA. The repertoire consists of under 40,000 clones, with around three quarters occurring once and the leading ten covering roughly an eighth. Sample: peripheral blood. The TCR originated in a woman aged 65 to 85 with acute or convalescent COVID-19. The chain uses TRBV6-5 and TRBJ2-7; TRBD1 matches 7 bases. DNA of the CDR3: TGTGCCAGCAGTACAAGACAGGGTCCCTACGAGCAGTACTTC. It encodes CASSTRQGPYEQYF.